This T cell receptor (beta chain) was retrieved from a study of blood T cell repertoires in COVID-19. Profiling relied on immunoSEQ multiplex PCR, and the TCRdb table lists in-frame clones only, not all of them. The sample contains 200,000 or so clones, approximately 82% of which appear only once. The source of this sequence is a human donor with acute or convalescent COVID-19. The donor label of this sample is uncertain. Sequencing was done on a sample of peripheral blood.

The CDR3 is CASGASLWGEYF. As DNA, the CDR3 is TGTGCTAGTGGTGCTTCCCTCTGGGGGGAGTATTTT. The J gene is TRBJ2-3, the V gene TRBV12-5; D is possibly TRBD2 (6 bases). CDR1 and CDR2 from the germline V gene are LGHNT and FRNRAP. The CDR3 spans 12 residues. Trimming stripped 5 bases from V and 13 bases from J, with 16 bases between.